The 7 T cell receptor beta chains given below trace back to one sample, sequenced in a study of breast tumors, draining lymph nodes, adjacent tissues. Using its own MiXCR run on the multiplex PCR reads, TCRdb lists one record per CDR3 protein. Of fewer than 20,000 distinct CDR3 sequences in the sample, 40% to 60% were seen once. Sequenced: tumor-adjacent breast tissue. The receptors shown here come from a female donor with breast cancer. Some clones in this sample may be carry-over from other donors' samples.

This clonotype rates as large (0.1 to 1%). This rearrangement joins TRBV4-1 to TRBJ2-2; D is unclear. Germline lookup yields CDR1 MGHRA and CDR2 YSYEKL. The germline V and J ends were trimmed by 0 bases and 9 bases, with 17 bases remaining between them. The CDR3 runs 16 residues. The CDR3 sequence is CASSQDIVSLERELFF. CDR3 coding DNA: TGCGCCAGCAGCCAAGATATAGTGAGTCTAGAGAGGGAGCTGTTTTTT.

This clonotype is labeled as large. The chain has TRBV7-9 and TRBJ2-7; no firm D call. The CDR3 is 13 residues long. Germline lookup yields CDR1 SEHNR and CDR2 FQNEAQ (reference sequence). V was clipped by 6 bases and J by 0 bases, with 9 bases between them. The CDR3 nucleotides read TGTGCCAGCAGTCAAGGCCTCTCCTACGAGCAGTACTTC. Protein sequence: CASSQGLSYEQYF.

The V and J genes are TRBV7-3 and TRBJ2-1, with D possibly matching TRBD1 (6 bases). The CDR3 has 13 amino acids. Germline V gives CDR1 SGHTA, CDR2 FQGTGA. The ends were cut back, 5 bases at V and 6 bases at J, with 11 bases in the middle. CDR3 region: CASSNGGGNEQFF. The DNA of the CDR3 is TGTGCCAGCAGCAATGGGGGCGGCAATGAGCAGTTCTTC. The complete variable domain, with remaining parts taken from reference TRBV7-3 and TRBJ2-1, reads GAGVSQTPSNKVTEKGKYVELRCDPISGHTALYWYRQSLGQGPEFLIYFQGTGAADDSGLPNDRFFAVRPEGSVSTLKIQRTERGDSAVYLCASSNGGGNEQFFGPGTRLTVL.

CDR3: CASSLGQGAEHF. For the CDR3, the DNA is TGTGCCAGCAGCTTAGGGCAGGGGGCCGAGCATTTT. The V and J genes are TRBV7-2 and TRBJ1-5; 8 nucleotides line up with TRBD1. The trim removed 1 base at V and 14 bases at J, leaving 4 bases unmatched. This CDR3 has 12 amino acids. CDR1 is SGHTA and CDR2 is FQGNSA in the germline V gene. Together with reference TRBV7-2 and TRBJ1-5, the CDR3 gives the full variable domain: GAGVSQSPSNKVTEKGKDVELRCDPISGHTALYWYRQSLGQGLEFLIYFQGNSAPDKSGLPSDRFSAERTGGSVSTLTIQRTQQEDSAVYLCASSLGQGAEHFGDGTRLSIL.

This clonotype has only a few counts. The chain combines TRBV9 with TRBJ2-3; the match to TRBD2 covers 13 bases. CDR3 length equals 16 residues. Germline V gene sequence: CDR1 SGDLS, CDR2 YYNGEE. J lost 5 bases, V lost 3 bases, and 6 bases had no gene match. CDR3 sequence: CASSGGTSGKKDTQYF. The CDR3 bases are TGTGCCAGCAGCGGTGGGACTAGCGGGAAAAAAGATACGCAGTATTTT.

The rearrangement joins TRBV5-1 to TRBJ2-6; D not certain. V was trimmed by 4 bases and J by 0 bases, leaving 11 bases between them. The CDR3 loop spans 16 amino acids. Per germline, CDR1 SGHRS and CDR2 YFSETQ. CDR3 loop: CASSSWGNSGANVLTF. DNA of the CDR3: TGCGCCAGCAGCAGCTGGGGAAACTCTGGGGCCAACGTCCTGACTTTC.

The chain has TRBV7-8 and TRBJ2-5; D assignment may be TRBD1 or TRBD2 (5 bases each). CDR1 is SGHVS and CDR2 is FQNEAQ in the germline V gene. CDR3 length equals 13 residues. The V and J ends lost 5 bases and 7 bases respectively, with 14 bases between them. The CDR3 nucleotides are TGTGCCAGCAGCCCAAGTACGAGGGGGACCCAGTACTTC. Protein product: CASSPSTRGTQYF.